This is a list of T cell receptor beta chains from one sample in a study of blood T cells in healthy people across ages. A single record per CDR3 protein comes from TCRdb applying MiXCR to the 5' RACE reads. This sample carries roughly 680,000 distinct CDR3 sequences, approximately 49% of them seen once, and the ten largest clones take about a third. The sequenced material came from blood. The source is a woman aged 55 to 70 in good health. Both conserved end residues are part of each CDR3. The D gene is left open where the match is weak. The size of a clone is reported for some rows only, either as once, few or many, or as a class for expanded clones.

j_call d_call clone_size v_call cdr3_aa cdr3_nt
TRBJ2-5 NA NA TRBV2 CASRRTVVEQYF TGTGCCAGCAGGAGGACTGTTGTGGAGCAGTACTTC
TRBJ2-1 NA many TRBV5-1 CASSLTVSSYNEQFF TGCGCCAGCAGCTTGACGGTGAGCTCCTACAATGAGCAGTTCTTC
TRBJ2-6 NA NA TRBV20-1 CSASRQSGANVLTF TGCAGTGCTAGTCGGCAGTCTGGGGCCAACGTCCTGACTTTC
TRBJ1-4 NA NA TRBV20-1 CSASPALRTTNEKLFF TGCAGTGCTAGTCCCGCCCTTCGGACAACTAATGAAAAACTGTTTTTT
TRBJ1-1 NA many TRBV6-5 CASSKGTTRPTEAFF TGTGCCAGCAGTAAAGGGACGACCAGACCCACTGAAGCTTTCTTT
TRBJ2-5 NA NA TRBV30 CAWRRRETQYF TGTGCCTGGAGGCGTAGGGAGACCCAGTACTTC
TRBJ1-6 NA once TRBV6-2/TRBV6-3 CASSSLYNSPLHF TGTGCCAGCAGTTCGCTTTATAATTCACCCCTCCACTTT
TRBJ2-1 TRBD2 NA TRBV20-1 CSARRGTSGYNEQFF TGCAGTGCCCGACGGGGGACTAGCGGTTACAATGAGCAGTTCTTC
TRBJ2-5 TRBD2 NA TRBV20-1 CSASNPSGMVEEQYF TGCAGTGCTAGTAATCCTAGCGGGATGGTGGAAGAGCAGTACTTC
TRBJ2-5 NA NA TRBV27 CASSFRGTYQETQYF TGTGCCAGCAGTTTCCGCGGGACCTACCAAGAGACCCAGTACTTC
TRBJ2-7 NA NA TRBV4-1 CASSQALGSRTPSSEQYF TGCGCCAGCAGCCAAGCTCTGGGTTCCCGGACACCCAGCTCCGAGCAGTACTTC
TRBJ2-3 NA few TRBV20-1 CSARDPRQTSTDTQYF TGCAGTGCTAGAGATCCGAGACAGACTAGCACAGATACGCAGTATTTT
TRBJ2-7 NA few TRBV7-9 CASSRARGYEQYF TGTGCCAGCAGCCGGGCCAGGGGCTACGAGCAGTACTTC
TRBJ2-3 NA few TRBV6-6 CASSRGGLADTQYF TGTGCCAGCAGTAGAGGAGGGTTGGCAGATACGCAGTATTTT
TRBJ1-1 TRBD1 few TRBV4-1 CASSQAEQGTNTEAFF TGCGCCAGCAGCCAAGCCGAACAGGGGACGAACACTGAAGCTTTCTTT
TRBJ1-6 NA NA TRBV6-5 CASSYKAYNSPLHF TGTGCCAGCAGTTACAAGGCTTATAATTCACCCCTCCACTTT
TRBJ2-3 NA many TRBV20-1 CSARIGASVDTQYF TGCAGTGCTAGAATAGGGGCGTCGGTAGATACGCAGTATTTT
TRBJ2-3 NA few TRBV20-1 CSAREGARSITDTQYF TGCAGTGCTAGGGAGGGGGCGCGATCTATCACAGATACGCAGTATTTT
TRBJ2-7 NA NA TRBV6-2/TRBV6-3 CASSRHSYEQYF TGTGCCAGCAGTCGACATTCCTACGAGCAGTACTTC
TRBJ1-1 NA few TRBV7-3 CASSLWQNTEAFF TGTGCCAGCAGCTTATGGCAGAACACTGAAGCTTTCTTT
TRBJ2-7 NA NA TRBV28 CASSHNRPLNVQYF TGTGCCAGCAGTCACAACAGGCCTTTAAACGTGCAGTACTTC
TRBJ1-2 NA NA TRBV20-1 CSASQPLYPNCGYTF TGCAGTGCTAGTCAGCCTCTGTACCCGAACTGTGGCTACACCTTC
TRBJ2-3 NA NA TRBV27 CASSTNLGSTDTQYF TGTGCCAGCAGTACCAACTTGGGAAGCACAGATACGCAGTATTTT
TRBJ2-7 TRBD1 few TRBV27 CASNPTGIPYEQYF TGTGCCAGCAACCCGACAGGGATCCCCTACGAGCAGTACTTC
TRBJ2-7 TRBD2 few TRBV6-1 CASSVGTSARSSYEQYF TGTGCCAGCAGCGTCGGGACTAGCGCTAGGAGCTCCTACGAGCAGTACTTC
TRBJ2-1 TRBD1 NA TRBV18 CASSPDRPKGQFF TGTGCCAGCTCACCGGACAGGCCTAAGGGGCAGTTCTTC
TRBJ1-1 NA NA TRBV12-3/TRBV12-4 CASKRRVVNTEDFF TGTGCCAGCAAACGAAGGGTGGTGAACACTGAAGATTTCTTT
TRBJ2-1 TRBD1 NA TRBV7-2 CASSLASGTGFTDEQFF TGTGCCAGCAGCTTAGCATCCGGGACAGGGTTTACGGATGAGCAGTTCTTC
TRBJ2-7 NA few TRBV30 CAWSGRTNEQYF TGTGCCTGGAGTGGACGGACGAACGAGCAGTACTTC
TRBJ2-5 TRBD2 NA TRBV5-1 CASSLENSWREQYF TGCGCCAGCAGCTTGGAAAACAGTTGGCGGGAGCAGTACTTC
TRBJ2-1 TRBD2 NA TRBV6-9 CATLAGGLDYNEQFF TGTGCCACCTTAGCGGGAGGCCTCGACTACAATGAGCAGTTCTTC
TRBJ2-5 NA NA TRBV5-1 CASSSISGGLQETQYF TGCGCCAGCAGCTCTATTTCAGGGGGACTCCAAGAGACCCAGTACTTC
TRBJ2-1 NA NA TRBV20-1 CSARGAGPINNEQFF TGCAGTGCTAGAGGGGCGGGACCCATTAACAATGAGCAGTTCTTC
TRBJ2-3 NA NA TRBV15 CATSRDRAGLSTDTQYF TGTGCCACCAGCAGAGATCGGGCGGGATTGAGCACAGATACGCAGTATTTT
TRBJ1-2 NA NA TRBV6-2/TRBV6-3 CASIKGRGDGYTF TGTGCCAGCATAAAAGGCCGAGGGGATGGCTACACCTTC
TRBJ1-4 NA once TRBV20-1 CSVRDMAGGNEKLFF TGCAGTGTTAGAGATATGGCAGGAGGAAATGAAAAACTGTTTTTT
TRBJ2-1 TRBD2 NA TRBV7-2 CASSESPTSGSNEQFF TGTGCCAGCAGCGAATCCCCGACTAGCGGGAGTAATGAGCAGTTCTTC
TRBJ2-5 TRBD1 many TRBV27 CASRRTGGETQYF TGTGCCAGCAGACGGACAGGGGGCGAGACCCAGTACTTC
TRBJ2-7 NA NA TRBV20-1 CSADSGTLYEQYF TGCAGTGCAGATAGCGGAACCCTCTACGAGCAGTACTTC
TRBJ2-1 NA few TRBV4-3 CASSQDRGFNEQFF TGCGCCAGCAGCCAAGATAGGGGATTCAATGAGCAGTTCTTC
TRBJ2-7 NA NA TRBV7-6 CASSLVDSTYEQYF TGTGCCAGCAGCTTAGTGGACAGCACCTACGAGCAGTACTTC
TRBJ2-7 TRBD1 few TRBV3-1 CASSHRTGEQYF TGTGCCAGCAGCCATCGGACAGGAGAGCAGTACTTC
TRBJ2-7 NA NA TRBV3-1 CASSRGQLGGEQYF TGTGCCAGCAGCCGAGGACAGCTAGGCGGCGAGCAGTACTTC
TRBJ2-5 NA NA TRBV11-2 CASSDTRGSVTQYF TGTGCCAGCAGCGACACCCGGGGTAGTGTGACCCAGTACTTC
TRBJ1-2 TRBD1 NA TRBV12-3/TRBV12-4 CASSLRDDQGVRGYTF TGTGCCAGCAGTTTAAGGGATGATCAGGGGGTGAGGGGCTACACCTTC
TRBJ2-4 NA few TRBV28 CASSLPWRGNIQYF TGTGCCAGCAGTTTACCATGGAGGGGGAACATTCAGTACTTC
TRBJ2-1 TRBD2 NA TRBV20-1 CSARVPMTSGRYNEQFF TGCAGTGCTAGAGTACCGATGACTAGCGGGAGATACAATGAGCAGTTCTTC
TRBJ2-3 TRBD2 NA TRBV20-1 CSATTSGRGTSTDTQYF TGCAGTGCAACAACTAGCGGGAGGGGCACTAGCACAGATACGCAGTATTTT
TRBJ2-5 NA NA TRBV7-2 CASQGGTGETQYF TGTGCCAGCCAGGGGGGCACGGGAGAGACCCAGTACTTC
TRBJ1-1 NA NA TRBV29-1 CSVEGPLEAFF TGCAGCGTTGAGGGACCCCTTGAAGCTTTCTTT
TRBJ2-5 NA NA TRBV24-1 CATSDSGRAQETQYF TGTGCCACCAGTGATTCGGGCAGGGCACAAGAGACCCAGTACTTC
TRBJ1-4 NA NA TRBV6-5 CASSYVGWEKLFF TGTGCCAGCAGTTACGTGGGTTGGGAAAAACTGTTTTTT
TRBJ2-1 NA many TRBV20-1 CSAAEGIYNEQFF TGCAGTGCCGCGGAGGGTATCTACAATGAGCAGTTCTTC
TRBJ2-7 TRBD1 NA TRBV5-1 CASSPRDRGNYEQYF TGCGCCAGCAGCCCCCGGGACAGGGGGAATTACGAGCAGTACTTC